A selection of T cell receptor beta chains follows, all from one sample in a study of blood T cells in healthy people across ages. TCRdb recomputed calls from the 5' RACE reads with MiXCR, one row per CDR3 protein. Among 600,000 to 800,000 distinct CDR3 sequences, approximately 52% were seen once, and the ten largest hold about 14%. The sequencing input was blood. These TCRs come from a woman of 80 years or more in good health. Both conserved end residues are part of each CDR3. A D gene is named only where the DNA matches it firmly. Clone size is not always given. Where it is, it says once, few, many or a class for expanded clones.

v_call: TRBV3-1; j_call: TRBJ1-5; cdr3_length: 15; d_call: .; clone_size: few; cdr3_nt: TGTGCCAGCAGCCAAGGTTCAGGGGCGGGTCAGCCCCAGCATTTT; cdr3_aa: CASSQGSGAGQPQHF
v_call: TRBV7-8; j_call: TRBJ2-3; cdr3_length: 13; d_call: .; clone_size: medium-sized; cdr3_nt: TGTGCCAGCAGCTTAAGTCCACCAGATACGCAGTATTTT; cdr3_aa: CASSLSPPDTQYF
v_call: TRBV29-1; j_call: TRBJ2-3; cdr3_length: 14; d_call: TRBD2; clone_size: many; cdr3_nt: TGCAGCGTCGTGCTAGCGGGAGGCACAGATACGCAGTATTTT; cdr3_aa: CSVVLAGGTDTQYF
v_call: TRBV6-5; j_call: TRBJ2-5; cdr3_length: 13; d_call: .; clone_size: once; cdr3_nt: TGTGCCAGCACAGCGAGCGGCCAAGAGACCCAGTACTTC; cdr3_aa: CASTASGQETQYF
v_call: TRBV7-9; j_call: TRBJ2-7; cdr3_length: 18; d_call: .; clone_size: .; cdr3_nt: TGTGCCAGCAGCTTAACTCGGGATGATTGGACGCAAGCCTACGAGCAGTACTTC; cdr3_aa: CASSLTRDDWTQAYEQYF
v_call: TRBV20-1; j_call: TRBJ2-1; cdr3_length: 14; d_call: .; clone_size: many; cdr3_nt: TGCAGTGCTACCCTCGGAGTCGCCTACAATGAGCAGTTCTTC; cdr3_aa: CSATLGVAYNEQFF
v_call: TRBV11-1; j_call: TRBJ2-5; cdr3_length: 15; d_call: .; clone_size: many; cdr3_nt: TGTGCCAGCAGCTTAGGGGCGTCTGGATCCGAGACCCAGTACTTC; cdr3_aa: CASSLGASGSETQYF
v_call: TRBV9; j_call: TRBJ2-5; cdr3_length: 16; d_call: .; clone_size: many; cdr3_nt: TGTGCCAGCAGCCCAAAGGGGAGATTCCTCCAAGAGACCCAGTACTTC; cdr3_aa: CASSPKGRFLQETQYF
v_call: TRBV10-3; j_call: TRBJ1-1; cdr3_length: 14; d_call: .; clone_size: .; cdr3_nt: TGTGCCATCAGTGAGTTAAAGGATCCCACTGAAGCTTTCTTT; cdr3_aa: CAISELKDPTEAFF
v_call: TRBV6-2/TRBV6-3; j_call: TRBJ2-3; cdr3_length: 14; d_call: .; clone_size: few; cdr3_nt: TGTGCCAGCGCCGATAGCGGAGGGACAGATACGCAGTATTTT; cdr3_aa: CASADSGGTDTQYF
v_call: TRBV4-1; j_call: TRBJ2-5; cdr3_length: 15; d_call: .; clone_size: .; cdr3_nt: TGCGCCAGCAGCCAAGAGAGGGCTGTATCGTGGGAGCAGTACTTC; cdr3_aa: CASSQERAVSWEQYF
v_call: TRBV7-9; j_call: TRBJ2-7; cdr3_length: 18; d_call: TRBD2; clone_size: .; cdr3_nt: TGTGCCAGCAGCTTCATACAGCTAGCGGGTGGGAGTTCCTACGAGCAGTACTTC; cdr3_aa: CASSFIQLAGGSSYEQYF
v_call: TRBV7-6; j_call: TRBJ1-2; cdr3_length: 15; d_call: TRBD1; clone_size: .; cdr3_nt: TGTGCCAGCAGCTTAGGGACAGGGGGCAAAGCTGGCTACACCTTC; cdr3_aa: CASSLGTGGKAGYTF
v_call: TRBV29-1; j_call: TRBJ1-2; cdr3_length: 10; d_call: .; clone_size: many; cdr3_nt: TGCAGCGTTGAAAGGGGTGTCTACACCTTC; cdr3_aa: CSVERGVYTF
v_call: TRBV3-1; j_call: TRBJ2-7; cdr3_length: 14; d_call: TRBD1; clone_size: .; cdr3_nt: TGTGCCAGCAGGGCCGGGACAGGGCAAGACGAGCAGTACTTC; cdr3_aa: CASRAGTGQDEQYF
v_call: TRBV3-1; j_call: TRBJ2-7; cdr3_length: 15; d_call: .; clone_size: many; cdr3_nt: TGTGCCAGCAGCCTTTCAGGGGTAAGGACCTACGAGCAGTACTTC; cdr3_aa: CASSLSGVRTYEQYF
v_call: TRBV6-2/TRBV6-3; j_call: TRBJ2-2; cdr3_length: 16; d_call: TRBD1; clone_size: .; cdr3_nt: TGTGCCAGCAGCATTCAGGGGGCGACGTGGACCGGGGAGCTGTTTTTT; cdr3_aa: CASSIQGATWTGELFF
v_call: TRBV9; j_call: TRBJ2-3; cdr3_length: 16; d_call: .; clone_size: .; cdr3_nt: TGTGCCAGCAGCGTAGATCGGGGTGGAAGCACAGATACGCAGTATTTT; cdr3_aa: CASSVDRGGSTDTQYF
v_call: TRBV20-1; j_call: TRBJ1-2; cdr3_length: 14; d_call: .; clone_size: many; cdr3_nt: TGCAGTGCTAGCCCGACCCAGGGAATTAGCGGCTACACCTTC; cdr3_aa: CSASPTQGISGYTF
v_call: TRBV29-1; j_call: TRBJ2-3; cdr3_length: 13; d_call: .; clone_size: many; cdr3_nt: TGCAACGCTTTGGCGGATTTCACAGATACGCAGTATTTT; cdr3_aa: CNALADFTDTQYF
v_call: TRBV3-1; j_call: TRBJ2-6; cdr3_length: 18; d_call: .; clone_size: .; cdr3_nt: TGTGCCAGCAGCCAAGAGGACGGTTTAGGGGTAGGGGCCAACGTCCTGACTTTC; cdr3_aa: CASSQEDGLGVGANVLTF
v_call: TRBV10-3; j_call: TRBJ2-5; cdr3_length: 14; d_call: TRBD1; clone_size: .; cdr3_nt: TGTGCCATCGGGACAGGACTCATACAAGAGACCCAGTACTTC; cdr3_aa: CAIGTGLIQETQYF
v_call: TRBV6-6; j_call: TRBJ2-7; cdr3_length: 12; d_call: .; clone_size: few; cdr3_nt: TGTGCCAGCAGTTACTCGTTCTACGAGCAGTACTTC; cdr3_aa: CASSYSFYEQYF
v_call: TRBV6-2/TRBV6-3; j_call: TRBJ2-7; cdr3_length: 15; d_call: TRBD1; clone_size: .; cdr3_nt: TGTGCCAGCAGAGAGGGACAGGGTAACTTGGACGAGCAGTACTTC; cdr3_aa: CASREGQGNLDEQYF
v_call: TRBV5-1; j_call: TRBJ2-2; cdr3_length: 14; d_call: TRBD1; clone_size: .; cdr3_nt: TGCGCCAGCAGCTGGGGACAGGGTGCCGGGGAGCTGTTTTTT; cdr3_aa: CASSWGQGAGELFF
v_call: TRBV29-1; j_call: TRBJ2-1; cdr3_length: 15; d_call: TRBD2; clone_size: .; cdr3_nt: TGCAGCGCCGGAAGCGGGAGTGGGTCCTACAATGAGCAGTTCTTC; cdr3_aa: CSAGSGSGSYNEQFF
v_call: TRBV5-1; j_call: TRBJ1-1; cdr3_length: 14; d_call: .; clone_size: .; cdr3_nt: TGCGCCAGCAGCCCAGGGTATGGGGACACTGAAGCTTTCTTT; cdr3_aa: CASSPGYGDTEAFF
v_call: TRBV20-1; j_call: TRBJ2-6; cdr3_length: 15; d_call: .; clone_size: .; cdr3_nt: TGCAGTGCTAGAGATAGAACGATCGGGGCCAACGTCCTGACTTTC; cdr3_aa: CSARDRTIGANVLTF
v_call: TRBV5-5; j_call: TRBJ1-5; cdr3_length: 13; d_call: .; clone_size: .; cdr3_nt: TGTGCCAGCAGCTTGAGCAGTTATCAGCCCCAGCATTTT; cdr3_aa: CASSLSSYQPQHF
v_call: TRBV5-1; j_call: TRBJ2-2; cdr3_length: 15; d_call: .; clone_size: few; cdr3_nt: TGCGCCAGCAGCCCCCGGACGGCTAACACCGGGGAGCTGTTTTTT; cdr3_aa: CASSPRTANTGELFF
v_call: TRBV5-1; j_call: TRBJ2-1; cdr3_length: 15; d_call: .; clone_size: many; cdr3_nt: TGCGCCAGCAGCTTGCCGGGACTGGGAATCAATGAGCAGTTCTTC; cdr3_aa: CASSLPGLGINEQFF